The entry that follows covers one TCR beta chain sequence. Its antigen remains unidentified. The sequencing template was cDNA reverse transcribed from extracted RNA. Only in-frame clones appear in the TCRdb table, and some are missing; sequencing was by immunoSEQ multiplex PCR. The sample contains more than 95,000 clones, approximately 60% of which appear only once. This record belongs to a study of CD8+ T cells in alopecia areata. Whole-study context: Twice a day, 5 to 10 mg of oral tofacitinib was administered to treated patients. Dosing with tofacitinib proceeded for 6 to 18 months, followed by 6 months off drug.

This CDR3 is 15 amino acids long. The V segment lost 1 base and the J segment 2 bases; nucleotides outside the gene matches: 5. The germline CDR1 and CDR2 sequences are SGHRS and YFSETQ. The study, taken as a whole, reports: Tofacitinib significantly decreased scalp clonality and expanded CD8+ clones among top 100. Besides other cells, scalp samples also yield sequences of resident alphabeta T cells from normal skin.

Treatment defined: oral pan-JAK inhibitor, 5-10 mg twice daily. The chain carries TRBV5-1 and TRBJ2-5, with 7 nucleotides matching TRBD2. This specimen was CD4+ T cells sorted from blood, taken at week 4, from a patient treated with tofacitinib. The sequence was collected from a human donor with alopecia areata. CDR3 bases: TGCGCCAGCAGCTTGTCGGGGGGTACGCAAGAGACCCAGTACTTC. Translated: CASSLSGGTQETQYF.